This T cell receptor beta chain was retrieved from a study of blood T cell repertoires in COVID-19 (dated by TCRdb to 2020 to 2021). Context from the whole study: Collaborator samples came from the United States, Italy and Spain and covered acute and convalescent phases of COVID-19. The material from the prospective study consisted of cDNA or gDNA derived from T cells, B-cell-depleted T cells, or PBMCs. Subjects who had been exposed to COVID-19, were actively infected with it, or had recovered from it provided the deeply sampled blood TCRbeta repertoires that made up the dataset. The repertoires were made available in a free public database intended to serve as a resource for research on the immune response to SARS-CoV-2. The samples were drawn from two sources: the first 160 participants of the ongoing ImmuneRACE study, and fewer than 1,500 subjects contributed by 6 global collaborators. Nearly every sample came with metadata listing a de-identified subject ID, COVID-19 status, age in years and sex. Where available, HLA class I and class II types were taken from metadata supplied by the sample provider and were not determined by assay-based typing. On the study overall, not on this receptor specifically: How much clinical and demographic metadata was included differed by source and by participant, and the metadata was provided uncurated.

A note on this clone: Its antigen is currently not known. No much larger clone exists at a distance of one base, and base qualities are not known.

TCRbeta CDR3 regions were amplified from genomic DNA by means of the immunoSEQ Assay, a bias-controlled multiplex PCR. Per the source publication's procedure: The number of nucleated cells in each sample was estimated by amplification of reference gene primers within the assay. To quantify the absolute abundance of each unique TCRbeta CDR3 rearrangement, sequence reads were collapsed and filtered. For each sample, productive Simpson clonality was calculated as the square root of Simpson's diversity index over productive rearrangements. Drawn from immuneACCESS, this table holds only the in-frame rearrangements with V and J called that TCRdb kept. Clones are partly lost; checked studies trace under half to an unresolved V gene and leave the rest unexplained. D and trimming were read from the DNA, whereas the V and J calls and clone size are those reported in that table. This sample comprises roughly 190,000 clones, approximately 90% of them detected only once. The top ten clonotypes cover around 2.1% of the sample.

Participants in the prospective study were enrolled through a virtual design, were aged about 18 to 100 years, and lived in approximately 25 United States geographic areas. Cohort assignment in the prospective study relied on participant-reported clinical history from a screening survey and a study questionnaire. Recovered participants in ImmuneRACE Cohort 3 were defined as having two consecutive negative NP/OP PCR tests, clearance from a healthcare professional, or resolution of symptoms. In the prospective study, mobile phlebotomists collected whole blood, serum and a nasopharyngeal or oropharyngeal swab from each participant. Over a roughly two-month period, participants in the prospective study had the option of providing additional blood draws and questionnaires. Before DNA extraction, prospective study blood samples were shipped either frozen or at room temperature. Taken from the germline V gene, the CDR1 and CDR2 loops are MNHEY and SVGEGT. The CDR3 contains 17 residues, cysteine and phenylalanine counted. Left in the record is the CDR3 DNA by itself, 51 bases read in frame from the first base. Trimming removed 2 bases from V and 5 bases from J, leaving 21 bases between the germline ends.

This TCR derives from a woman aged 25 to 39 who had recovered from COVID-19. Material for sequencing was PBMCs or T cells enriched from blood (not recorded which). The chain uses TRBV6-2 or TRBV6-3 and TRBJ2-5, with a weak D call of TRBD2 (6 bases match). The nucleotide sequence reads TGTGCCAGCAGTTACCCGACGCCTAGCGAGTTTATGGAGACCCAGTACTTC. This sequence encodes CASSYPTPSEFMETQYF.